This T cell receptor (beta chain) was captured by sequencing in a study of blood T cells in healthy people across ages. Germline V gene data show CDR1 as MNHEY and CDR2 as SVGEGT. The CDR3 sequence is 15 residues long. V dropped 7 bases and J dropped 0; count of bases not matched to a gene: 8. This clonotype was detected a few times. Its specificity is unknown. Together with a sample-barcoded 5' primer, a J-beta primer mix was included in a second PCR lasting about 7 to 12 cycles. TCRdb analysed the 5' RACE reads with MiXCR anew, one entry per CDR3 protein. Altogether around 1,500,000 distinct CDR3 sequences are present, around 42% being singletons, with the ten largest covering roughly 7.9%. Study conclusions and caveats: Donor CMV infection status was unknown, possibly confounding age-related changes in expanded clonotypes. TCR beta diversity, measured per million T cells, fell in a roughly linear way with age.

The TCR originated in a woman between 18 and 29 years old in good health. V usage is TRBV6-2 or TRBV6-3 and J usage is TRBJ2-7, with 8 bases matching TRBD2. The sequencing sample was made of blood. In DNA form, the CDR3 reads TGTGCCAGCACCCGACTAGCGCGATCCTCCTACGAGCAGTACTTC. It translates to CASTRLARSSYEQYF.